Presented here are 23 T cell receptor beta chains from one specimen sequenced in a study of T cells after posttransplantation cyclophosphamide. This table comes from immunoSEQ multiplex PCR, and its TCRdb copy is limited to in-frame clones, with some not included. Recorded here are more than 30,000 clones, none singletons. The sample consisted of PBMCs. The receptors here all came from a girl aged 5-17 years in good health, CMV-negative, and a related stem cell transplant donor.

The rearrangement uses TRBV6-1 and TRBJ2-7; TRBD2 might be the D (6 bases). Trimming stripped 8 bases from V and 6 bases from J, with 17 bases between. Germline assignment: CDR1 MNHNS and CDR2 SASEGT. The CDR3 is made up of 13 amino acids. The CDR3 bases are TGTGCCAGCGGGCTGGGGGGTGTCGTCGAGCAGTACTTC. Residues: CASGLGGVVEQYF.

This clone was counted a few times. The chain carries TRBV29-1 and TRBJ1-2; 10 bases agree with TRBD1. V lost 8 bases to trimming and J lost 6 bases; unmatched junction nucleotides: 9. CDR1 and CDR2 from the germline V gene are SQVTM and ANQGSEA. The CDR3 spans 13 residues. CDR3 bases: TGCAGCACCCCGACAGGGGGCGCGAATGGCTACACCTTC. Its translation is CSTPTGGANGYTF.

This clone was found many times. V usage is TRBV27 and J usage is TRBJ2-7; D is ambiguous. Per the germline V gene, CDR1 is MNHEY and CDR2 is SMNVEV (reference sequence). The CDR3 runs to 12 residues. V lost 5 bases, J lost 0 bases, and 5 bases lay in between. This CDR3 is CASSLSSYEQYF. The CDR3 DNA sequence: TGTGCCAGCAGTCTGAGCTCCTACGAGCAGTACTTC.

This clone came up many times. The chain uses TRBV10-3 and TRBJ1-2, with D uncertain. The CDR3 loop spans 14 amino acids. V was clipped by 3 bases and J by 4 bases, with 12 bases between them. Germline CDR1 is ENHRY and CDR2 is SYGVKD. The CDR3 here is CAISERQDLYGYTF. The CDR3 DNA reads as TGTGCCATCAGTGAACGACAAGATCTCTATGGCTACACCTTC.

This clone has a count of ten or more. This chain links TRBV4-2 with TRBJ1-2; D may be TRBD1 (5 bases). This CDR3 is built from 14 residues. The germline V gene encodes CDR1 LGHNA and CDR2 YNFKEQ. Trimming took off 0 bases at V and 7 bases at J, with 12 bases between the two ends. DNA of the CDR3: TGTGCCAGCAGCCAAGACGGCAGGGCAGCTGGCTACACCTTC. The encoded protein is CASSQDGRAAGYTF.

The chain uses TRBV4-2 and TRBJ2-5, with TRBD2 matching 7 bases. The germline gives CDR1 LGHNA, CDR2 YNFKEQ. V was pared by 3 bases and J by 9 bases, with 4 bases of the junction left unmatched. The CDR3 loop spans 12 amino acids. The CDR3 sequence is CASSQERGPQYF. In nucleotides, the CDR3 is TGTGCCAGCAGCCAGGAGCGGGGTCCCCAGTACTTC.

The chain uses TRBV11-2 and TRBJ2-7, with 14 bases aligning to TRBD2. This CDR3 has 18 amino acids. V shed 6 bases and J 1 base; nucleotides not matched to a gene: 11. Germline V lookup: CDR1 SGHAT, CDR2 FQNNGV. The DNA for the CDR3 is TGTGCCAGCAGTGGGACTAGCGGGGGAACGGGGAGTTCCTACGAGCAGTACTTC. This gives the protein CASSGTSGGTGSSYEQYF.

The chain combines TRBV9 with TRBJ2-6; 9 bases are a match to TRBD1. Germline loops: CDR1 SGDLS, CDR2 YYNGEE. The trim removed 4 bases at V and 1 base at J, leaving 9 bases unmatched. The CDR3 contains 18 residues. The CDR3 loop reads CASSPRDRVVSGANVLTF. The DNA of the CDR3 is TGTGCCAGCAGCCCGCGGGACAGGGTTGTTTCTGGGGCCAACGTCCTGACTTTC. The full variable domain, in which reference TRBV9 and TRBJ2-6 provide the parts outside the CDR3, is DSGVTQTPKHLITATGQRVTLRCSPRSGDLSVYWYQQSLDQGLQFLIQYYNGEERAKGNILERFSAQQFPDLHSELNLSSLELGDSALYFCASSPRDRVVSGANVLTFGAGSRLTVL.

The rearrangement links TRBV15 to TRBJ2-5, with 9 positions matching TRBD2. The V gene's germline CDR1 is LNHNV and CDR2 YYDKDF (reference sequence). With V trimmed by 5 bases and J by 0 bases, 10 bases remained unmatched. CDR3 length equals 17 residues. The CDR3, as DNA: TGTGCCACCAGCCCTATCCTAGCGGGAAGGTACCAAGAGACCCAGTACTTC. Translating gives CATSPILAGRYQETQYF.

This clone was seen ten or more times. The chain joins TRBV6-5 to TRBJ2-7, with 9 nucleotides matching TRBD1. Germline loops: CDR1 MNHEY, CDR2 SVGAGI. Losses at the gene ends were 1 base for V and 5 bases for J; bases not matched to a gene: 6. CDR3 length: 15 amino acids. The CDR3 loop reads CASSYLGQGMNEQYF. CDR3 DNA: TGTGCCAGCAGTTACTTAGGACAGGGGATGAACGAGCAGTACTTC.

Only a few counts were recorded for this clone. This sequence joins TRBV29-1 and TRBJ1-6; D remains unclear. Between the trimmed V and J ends, which lost 4 bases and 7 bases, there was a span of 32 bases. Germline assignment: CDR1 SQVTM and CDR2 ANQGSEA. CDR3 length: 20 amino acids. CDR3 in DNA: TGCAGCGTTGCTGAGGGATACAGCTCGCGACCGGGGAGGAGAAATTCACCCCTCCACTTT. Translated, it gives CSVAEGYSSRPGRRNSPLHF.

This clone was observed at least ten times. The chain recombines TRBV6-6 with TRBJ1-1; no clear D gene. V gave up 2 bases and J gave up 0 bases, with 4 bases separating them. CDR1 and CDR2 (germline): MNHNY, SVGAGI (reference sequence). CDR3 length: 13 residues. CDR3 protein: CASSYTVNTEAFF. CDR3 coding DNA: TGTGCCAGCAGTTACACAGTGAACACTGAAGCTTTCTTT.

This clone was seen many times. The rearrangement uses TRBV5-1 and TRBJ1-2, with D unclear. Trimming cost V 1 base and J 6 bases, with 13 bases left between them. CDR3 length: 14 residues. Germline lookup yields CDR1 SGHRS and CDR2 YFSETQ. The DNA of the CDR3 is TGCGCCAGCAGCTTGAGTACCAGCGGGCATGGCTACACCTTC. This translates into CASSLSTSGHGYTF.

This clone came up many times. The chain links TRBV6-1 to TRBJ1-2; TRBD1 is a possible D gene (5 bases). Germline V gene lookup returns CDR1 MNHNS and CDR2 SASEGT. The CDR3 has 14 residues. Deletions cut 5 bases from V and 2 bases from J, with 12 bases between. CDR3 bases: TGTGCCAGCAGTCAGGGTGATGAGAACTATGGCTACACCTTC. The encoded protein is CASSQGDENYGYTF.

This clone was counted only a few times. The V and J genes are TRBV28 and TRBJ2-2, with no clear D. Trimming stripped 2 bases from V and 3 bases from J, with 10 bases between. CDR3 length: 15 amino acids. Germline V lookup: CDR1 MDHEN, CDR2 SYDVKM. CDR3: CASSLGSQYTGELFF. CDR3 in DNA: TGTGCCAGCAGTTTAGGTTCTCAGTACACCGGGGAGCTGTTTTTT.

This clone was seen ten or more times. This rearrangement joins TRBV2 to TRBJ2-7, with 8 bases lining up with TRBD2. Unmatched junction bases numbered 15, after V lost 0 bases and J lost 2 bases. Germline CDR1 and CDR2: SNHLY and FYNNEI. The CDR3 spans 19 residues. CDR3 protein: CASSEAKVAAGGPTYEQYF. CDR3 in DNA: TGTGCCAGCAGTGAAGCAAAGGTGGCTGCGGGGGGCCCTACCTACGAGCAGTACTTC.

This clone was detected a few times. The V and J genes are TRBV27 and TRBJ1-1, with a possible D match to TRBD1 (5 bases). From germline, CDR1 is MNHEY and CDR2 SMNVEV (reference sequence). The CDR3 consists of 12 residues. V was shortened by 3 bases and J by 8 bases, with 10 bases between the two germline ends. The CDR3 here is CASSFVGGEAFF. CDR3 bases: TGTGCCAGCAGTTTTGTGGGGGGGGAAGCTTTCTTT.

Notes on this clone: Here the CDR3 omits its conserved ending phenylalanine or tryptophan, so a read error is the likely source. The genes are TRBV30 and TRBJ2-6; D is unclear. Germline CDR1 GTSNPN, CDR2 SVGIG (reference sequence). The V and J ends lost 3 bases and 1 base respectively, with 4 bases between them. The CDR3 spans 13 residues. The CDR3 sequence: CAWRLSGANVLTL. For the CDR3, the DNA is TGTGCCTGGAGGTTATCTGGGGCCAACGTCCTGACTCTC.

This clone was seen many times. This chain uses TRBV7-9 with TRBJ2-6, with 12 bases that match TRBD1. The CDR3 has 19 residues. With 4 bases clipped from V and 1 base from J, the junction kept 8 bases outside the gene matches. Germline CDR1 is SEHNR and CDR2 is FQNEAQ (reference sequence). The CDR3 coding sequence is TGTGCCAGCAGCTCATTACCGGGACAGGGGGCGTCTGGGGCCAACGTCCTGACTTTC. The encoded protein is CASSSLPGQGASGANVLTF.

The sample holds many counts of this clone. This chain uses TRBV5-1 with TRBJ2-1, with 13 bases lining up with TRBD2. With V trimmed by 2 bases and J by 4 bases, 3 bases remained unmatched. This CDR3 spans 16 amino acids. Per germline, CDR1 SGHRS and CDR2 YFSETQ. The CDR3 sequence: CASSFGTSGVYNEQFF. The DNA for the CDR3 is TGCGCCAGCAGCTTCGGGACTAGCGGGGTGTACAATGAGCAGTTCTTC.

This clone was detected many times. The chain joins TRBV9 to TRBJ1-1; TRBD1 aligns across 8 bases. Germline assignment: CDR1 SGDLS and CDR2 YYNGEE. The CDR3 spans 15 residues. Unmatched junction bases numbered 5, after V lost 0 bases and J lost 4 bases. CDR3 protein: CASSVAPGGGTEAFF. CDR3 DNA sequence: TGTGCCAGCAGCGTAGCCCCAGGGGGCGGCACTGAAGCTTTCTTT.

This clone has a count of ten or more. The gene calls are TRBV7-9 and TRBJ2-3, with 9 bases that match TRBD2. Per the germline V gene, CDR1 is SEHNR and CDR2 is FQNEAQ (reference sequence). The CDR3 totals 16 residues. The J segment lost 4 bases and the V segment lost 3 bases, leaving 8 bases of the junction unmatched. The CDR3 loop is CASSLRLAGLADTQYF. The CDR3 region has the DNA TGTGCCAGCAGCTTGAGGCTAGCGGGGCTCGCAGATACGCAGTATTTT.

Ten or more counts support this clone. The rearrangement joins TRBV9 to TRBJ1-4; 7 nucleotides match TRBD1. Germline V gene data show CDR1 as SGDLS and CDR2 as YYNGEE. The J segment lost 8 bases and the V segment lost 0 bases, leaving 4 bases of the junction unmatched. The CDR3 spans 14 residues. For the CDR3, the DNA is TGTGCCAGCAGCGTAGACAGGGGTGGCGAAAAACTGTTTTTT. Translating it yields CASSVDRGGEKLFF. The variable domain in full, with the rest retrieved from reference TRBV9 and TRBJ1-4, is DSGVTQTPKHLITATGQRVTLRCSPRSGDLSVYWYQQSLDQGLQFLIQYYNGEERAKGNILERFSAQQFPDLHSELNLSSLELGDSALYFCASSVDRGGEKLFFGSGTQLSVL.